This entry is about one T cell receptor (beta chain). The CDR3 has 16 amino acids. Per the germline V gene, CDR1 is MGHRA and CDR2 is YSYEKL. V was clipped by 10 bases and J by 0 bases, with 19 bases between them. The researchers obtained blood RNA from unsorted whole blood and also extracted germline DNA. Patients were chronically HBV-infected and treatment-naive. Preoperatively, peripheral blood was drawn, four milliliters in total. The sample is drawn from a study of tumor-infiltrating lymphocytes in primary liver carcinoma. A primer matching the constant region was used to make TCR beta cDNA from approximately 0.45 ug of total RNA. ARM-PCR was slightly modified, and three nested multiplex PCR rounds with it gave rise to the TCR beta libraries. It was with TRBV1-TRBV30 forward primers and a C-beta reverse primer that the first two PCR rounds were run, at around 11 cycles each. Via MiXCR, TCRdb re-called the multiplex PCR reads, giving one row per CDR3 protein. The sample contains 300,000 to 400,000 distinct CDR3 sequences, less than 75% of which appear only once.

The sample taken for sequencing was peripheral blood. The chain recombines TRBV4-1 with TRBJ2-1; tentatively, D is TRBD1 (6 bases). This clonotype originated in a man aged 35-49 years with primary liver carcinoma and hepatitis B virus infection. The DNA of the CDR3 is TGCGCCATCACCCCTGACAGGTCGAGCTCCTACAATGAGCAGTTCTTC. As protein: CAITPDRSSSYNEQFF.